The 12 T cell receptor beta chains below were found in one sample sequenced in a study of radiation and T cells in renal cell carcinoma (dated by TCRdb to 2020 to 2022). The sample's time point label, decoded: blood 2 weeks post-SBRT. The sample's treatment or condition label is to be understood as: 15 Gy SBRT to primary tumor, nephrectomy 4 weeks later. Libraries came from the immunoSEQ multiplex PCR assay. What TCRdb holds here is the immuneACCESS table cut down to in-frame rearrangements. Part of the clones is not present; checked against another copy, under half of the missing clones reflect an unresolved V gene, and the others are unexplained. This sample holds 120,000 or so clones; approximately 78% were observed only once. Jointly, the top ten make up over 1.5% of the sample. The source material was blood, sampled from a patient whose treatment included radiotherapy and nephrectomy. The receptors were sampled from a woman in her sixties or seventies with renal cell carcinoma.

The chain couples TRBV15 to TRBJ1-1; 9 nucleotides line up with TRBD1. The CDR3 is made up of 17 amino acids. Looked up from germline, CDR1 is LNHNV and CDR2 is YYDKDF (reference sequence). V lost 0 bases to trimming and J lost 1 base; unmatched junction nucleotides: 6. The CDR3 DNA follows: TGTGCCACCAGCAGAGATGGGGGACAGGGAGAGAACACTGAAGCTTTCTTT. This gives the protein CATSRDGGQGENTEAFF.

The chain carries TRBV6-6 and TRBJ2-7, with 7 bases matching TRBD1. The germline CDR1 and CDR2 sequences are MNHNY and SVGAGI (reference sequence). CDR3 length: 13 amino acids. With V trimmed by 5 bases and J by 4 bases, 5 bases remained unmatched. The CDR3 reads CASSLQGRYEQYF. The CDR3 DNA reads TGTGCCAGCAGTCTACAGGGGCGGTACGAGCAGTACTTC.

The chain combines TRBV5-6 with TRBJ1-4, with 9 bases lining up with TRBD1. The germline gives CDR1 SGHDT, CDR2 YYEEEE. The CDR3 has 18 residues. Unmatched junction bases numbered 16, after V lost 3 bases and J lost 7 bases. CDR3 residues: CASSSLWYPPGQGEKLFF. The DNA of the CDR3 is TGTGCCAGCAGCTCGTTGTGGTACCCCCCGGGACAGGGTGAAAAACTGTTTTTT.

In DNA form, the CDR3 reads TGTGCCAGCAGCTTGGCCGGGGGGGGTCTAGGAAACACCATATATTTT. The encoded protein is CASSLAGGGLGNTIYF. The chain has TRBV5-4 and TRBJ1-3; D may be TRBD1 (5 bases). The CDR3 has 16 residues. Germline V CDR1 and CDR2: SGHNT, YYREEE (reference sequence). V lost 0 bases, J lost 4 bases, and 14 bases lay in between. The full variable domain, rest sourced from reference TRBV5-4 and TRBJ1-3, is ETGVTQSPTHLIKTRGQQVTLRCSSQSGHNTVSWYQQALGQGPQFIFQYYREEENGRGNFPPRFSGLQFPNYSSELNVNALELDDSALYLCASSLAGGGLGNTIYFGEGSWLTVV.

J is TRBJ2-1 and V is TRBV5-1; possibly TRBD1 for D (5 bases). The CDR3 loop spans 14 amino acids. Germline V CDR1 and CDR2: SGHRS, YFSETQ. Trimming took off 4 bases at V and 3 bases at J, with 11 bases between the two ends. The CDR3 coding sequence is TGCGCCAGCAGCCTGACAGCGCGCTACAATGAGCAGTTCTTC. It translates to CASSLTARYNEQFF.

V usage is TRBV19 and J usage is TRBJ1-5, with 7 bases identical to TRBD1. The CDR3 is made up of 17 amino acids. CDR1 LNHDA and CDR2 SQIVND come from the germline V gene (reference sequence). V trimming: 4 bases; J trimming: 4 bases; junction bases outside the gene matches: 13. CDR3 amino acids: CASSTYRGIAINQPQHF. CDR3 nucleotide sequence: TGTGCCAGTAGTACCTACAGGGGAATAGCTATTAATCAGCCCCAGCATTTT.

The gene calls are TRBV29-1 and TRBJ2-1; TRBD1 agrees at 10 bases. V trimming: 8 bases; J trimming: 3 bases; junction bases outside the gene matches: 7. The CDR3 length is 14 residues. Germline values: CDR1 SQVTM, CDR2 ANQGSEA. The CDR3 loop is CSTRDRGGYNEQFF. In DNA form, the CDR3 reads TGCAGCACCCGGGACAGGGGCGGCTACAATGAGCAGTTCTTC.

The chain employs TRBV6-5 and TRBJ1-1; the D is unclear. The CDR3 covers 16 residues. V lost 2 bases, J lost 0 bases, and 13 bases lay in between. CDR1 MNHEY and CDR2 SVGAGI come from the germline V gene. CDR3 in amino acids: CASSYQSVGLNTEAFF. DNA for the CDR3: TGTGCCAGCAGTTACCAATCTGTGGGTCTGAACACTGAAGCTTTCTTT.

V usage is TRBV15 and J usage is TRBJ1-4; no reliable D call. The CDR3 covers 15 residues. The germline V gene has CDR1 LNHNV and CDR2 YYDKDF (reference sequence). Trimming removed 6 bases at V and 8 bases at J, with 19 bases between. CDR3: CATRPSGRSGEKLFF. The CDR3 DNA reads TGTGCCACCAGACCCTCGGGAAGGTCAGGAGAAAAACTGTTTTTT.

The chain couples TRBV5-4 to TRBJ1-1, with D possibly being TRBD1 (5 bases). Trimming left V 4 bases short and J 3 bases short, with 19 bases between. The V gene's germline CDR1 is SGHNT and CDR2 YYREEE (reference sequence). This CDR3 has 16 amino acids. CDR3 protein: CASSPPRGAQDTEAFF. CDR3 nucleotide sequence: TGTGCCAGCAGCCCACCGAGGGGTGCTCAGGACACTGAAGCTTTCTTT.

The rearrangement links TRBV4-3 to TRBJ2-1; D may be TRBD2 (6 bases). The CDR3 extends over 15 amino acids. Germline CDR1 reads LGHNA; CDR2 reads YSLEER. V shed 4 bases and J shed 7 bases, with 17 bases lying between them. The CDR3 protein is CASSPSTAGLNEQFF. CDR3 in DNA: TGCGCCAGCAGCCCTTCGACGGCGGGACTTAATGAGCAGTTCTTC.

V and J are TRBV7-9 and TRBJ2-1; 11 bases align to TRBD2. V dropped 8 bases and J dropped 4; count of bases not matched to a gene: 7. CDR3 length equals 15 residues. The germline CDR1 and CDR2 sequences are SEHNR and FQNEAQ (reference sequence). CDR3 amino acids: CASAGGTSGYNEQFF. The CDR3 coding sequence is TGTGCCAGCGCTGGGGGGACTAGCGGTTACAATGAGCAGTTCTTC.